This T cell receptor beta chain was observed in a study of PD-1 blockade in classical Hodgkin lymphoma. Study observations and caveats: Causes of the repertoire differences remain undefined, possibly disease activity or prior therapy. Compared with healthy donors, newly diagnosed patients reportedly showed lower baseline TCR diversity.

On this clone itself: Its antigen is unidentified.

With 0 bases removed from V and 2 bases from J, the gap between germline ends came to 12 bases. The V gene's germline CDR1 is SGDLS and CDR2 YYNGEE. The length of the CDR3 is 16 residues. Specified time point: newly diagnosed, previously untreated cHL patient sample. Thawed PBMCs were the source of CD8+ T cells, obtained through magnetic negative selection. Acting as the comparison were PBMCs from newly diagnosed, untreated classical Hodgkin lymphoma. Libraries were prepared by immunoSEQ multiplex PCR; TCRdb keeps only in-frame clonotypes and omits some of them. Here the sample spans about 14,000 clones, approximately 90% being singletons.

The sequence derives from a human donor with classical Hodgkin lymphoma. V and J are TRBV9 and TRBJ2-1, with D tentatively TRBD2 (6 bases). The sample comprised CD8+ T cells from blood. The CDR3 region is CASSVDRGGTYNEQFF. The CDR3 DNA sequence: TGTGCCAGCAGCGTAGACCGAGGCGGGACCTACAATGAGCAGTTCTTC.